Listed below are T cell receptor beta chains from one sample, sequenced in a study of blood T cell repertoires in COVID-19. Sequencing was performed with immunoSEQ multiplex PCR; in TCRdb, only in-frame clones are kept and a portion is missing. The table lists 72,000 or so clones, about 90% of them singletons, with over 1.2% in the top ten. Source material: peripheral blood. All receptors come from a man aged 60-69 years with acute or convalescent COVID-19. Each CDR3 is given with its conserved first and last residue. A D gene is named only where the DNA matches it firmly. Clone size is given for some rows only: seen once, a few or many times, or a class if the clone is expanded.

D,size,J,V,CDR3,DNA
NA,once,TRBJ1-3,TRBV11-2,CASSSTGGVYGNTIYF,TGTGCCAGCAGCTCGACCGGGGGGGTTTATGGAAACACCATATATTTT
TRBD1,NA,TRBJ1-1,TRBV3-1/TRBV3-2,CASSQAGGSNTEAFF,TGTGCCAGCAGCCAAGCAGGGGGCTCGAACACTGAAGCTTTCTTT
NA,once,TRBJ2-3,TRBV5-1,CASSSGVSTDTQYF,TGCGCCAGCAGCTCGGGGGTGAGCACAGATACGCAGTATTTT
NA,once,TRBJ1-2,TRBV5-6,CASSLGGGYGYTF,TGTGCCAGCAGTCTTGGGGGAGGCTATGGCTACACCTTC
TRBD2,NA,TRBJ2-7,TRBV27,CASSRPPTSSGSVAYEQYF,TGTGCCAGCAGTAGACCCCCGACTAGTAGCGGGTCGGTTGCCTACGAGCAGTACTTC
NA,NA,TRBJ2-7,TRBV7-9,CASSSIQYEQYF,TGTGCCAGCAGCTCGATTCAGTACGAGCAGTACTTC
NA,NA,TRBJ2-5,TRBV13,CASSFGSGGAETQYF,TGTGCCAGCAGCTTCGGGTCTGGTGGGGCGGAGACCCAGTACTTC
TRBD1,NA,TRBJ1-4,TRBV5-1,CASSQGTENEKLFF,TGCGCCAGCAGCCAAGGGACAGAGAATGAAAAACTGTTTTTT
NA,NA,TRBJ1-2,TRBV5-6,CASMRYRQSDYGYTF,TGTGCCAGCATGAGGTACCGGCAATCGGACTATGGCTACACCTTC
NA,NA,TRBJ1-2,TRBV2,CASSAVGGNYGYTF,TGTGCCAGCAGTGCGGTAGGCGGAAACTATGGCTACACCTTC
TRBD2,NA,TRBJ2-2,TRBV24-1,CATSDPRGGDDTGELFF,TGTGCCACCAGTGACCCTCGCGGGGGAGATGACACCGGGGAGCTGTTTTTT
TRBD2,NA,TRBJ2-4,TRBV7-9,CASSLKLAGGNIQYF,TGTGCCAGCAGCTTAAAGCTAGCGGGGGGAAACATTCAGTACTTC
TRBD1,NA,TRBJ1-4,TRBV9,CASSTGDRPYEKLFF,TGTGCCAGCAGCACAGGGGACAGGCCCTATGAAAAACTGTTTTTT
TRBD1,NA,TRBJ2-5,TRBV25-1,CASSEGRTGGSRETQYF,TGTGCCAGCAGTGAGGGGAGGACAGGGGGAAGTCGGGAGACCCAGTACTTC
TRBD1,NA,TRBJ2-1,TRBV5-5,CASSLGDSRNEQFF,TGTGCCAGCAGCTTGGGGGACAGCCGTAATGAGCAGTTCTTC
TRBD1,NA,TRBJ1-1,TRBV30,CAWSQGAKRTEAFF,TGTGCCTGGAGTCAGGGGGCGAAAAGGACTGAAGCTTTCTTT
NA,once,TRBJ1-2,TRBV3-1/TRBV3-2,CASSPVFSPQGYGYTF,TGTGCCAGCAGCCCCGTCTTCTCTCCGCAGGGCTATGGCTACACCTTC
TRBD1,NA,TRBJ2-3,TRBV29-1,CSVGQGIDTQYF,TGCAGCGTGGGACAGGGGATTGATACGCAGTATTTT
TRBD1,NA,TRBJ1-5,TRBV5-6,CASSRQGMEAQHF,TGTGCCAGCAGCCGACAGGGTATGGAGGCCCAGCATTTT
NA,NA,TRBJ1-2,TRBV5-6,CASSGVYYGYTF,TGTGCCAGCAGCGGAGTGTACTATGGCTACACCTTC
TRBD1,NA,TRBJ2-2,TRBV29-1,CSVEGTGGNTGELFF,TGCAGCGTTGAAGGGACAGGGGGAAACACCGGGGAGCTGTTTTTT
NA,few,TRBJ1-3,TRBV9,CASSVAYGSGNTIYF,TGTGCCAGCAGCGTAGCGTACGGCTCTGGAAACACCATATATTTT
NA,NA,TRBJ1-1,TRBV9,CASSVAGGLTEAFF,TGTGCCAGCAGCGTAGCGGGGGGGCTCACTGAAGCTTTCTTT
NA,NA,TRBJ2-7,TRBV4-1,CASSQESGRLEQYF,TGCGCCAGCAGCCAAGAAAGCGGCAGACTCGAGCAGTACTTC
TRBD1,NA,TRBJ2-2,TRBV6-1,CASSVRTGTNTGELFF,TGTGCCAGCAGTGTTAGGACAGGGACGAACACCGGGGAGCTGTTTTTT
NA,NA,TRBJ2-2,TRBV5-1,CASSTPQGQGHGELFF,TGCGCCAGCAGTACCCCCCAAGGTCAGGGGCACGGGGAGCTGTTTTTT